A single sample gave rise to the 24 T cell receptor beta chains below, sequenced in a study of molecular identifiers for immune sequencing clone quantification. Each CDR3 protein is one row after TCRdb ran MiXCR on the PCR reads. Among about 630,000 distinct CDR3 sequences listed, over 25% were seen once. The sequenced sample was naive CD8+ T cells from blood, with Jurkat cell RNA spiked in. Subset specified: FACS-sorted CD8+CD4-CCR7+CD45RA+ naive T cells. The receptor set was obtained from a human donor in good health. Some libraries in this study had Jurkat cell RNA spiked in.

CDR3 amino acids: CASSALFDGYTF. DNA of the CDR3: TGTGCCAGCAGCGCTTTATTTGATGGCTACACCTTC. This sequence joins TRBV7-2 and TRBJ1-2; no definite D call. Trimming left V 5 bases short and J 6 bases short, with 10 bases between. Germline V gives CDR1 SGHTA, CDR2 FQGNSA. CDR3 length: 12 residues. The full variable domain, completed using reference TRBV7-2 and TRBJ1-2, is GAGVSQSPSNKVTEKGKDVELRCDPISGHTALYWYRQSLGQGLEFLIYFQGNSAPDKSGLPSDRFSAERTGGSVSTLTIQRTQQEDSAVYLCASSALFDGYTFGSGTRLTVV.

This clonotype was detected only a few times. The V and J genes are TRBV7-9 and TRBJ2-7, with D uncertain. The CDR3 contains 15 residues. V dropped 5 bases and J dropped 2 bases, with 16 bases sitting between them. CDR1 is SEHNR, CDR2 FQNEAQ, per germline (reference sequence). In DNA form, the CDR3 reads TGTGCCAGCAGCGCCCCGGCCAGTAGCCCCTACGAGCAGTACTTC. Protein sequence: CASSAPASSPYEQYF.

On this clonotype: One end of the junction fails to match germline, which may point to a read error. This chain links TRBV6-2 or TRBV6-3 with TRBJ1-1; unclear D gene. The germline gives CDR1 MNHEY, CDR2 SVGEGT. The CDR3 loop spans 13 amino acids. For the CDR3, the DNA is TGTGCCAGCAGCTACATCCTTTCACCTGAAGCTCTCTTT. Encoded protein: CASSYILSPEALF.

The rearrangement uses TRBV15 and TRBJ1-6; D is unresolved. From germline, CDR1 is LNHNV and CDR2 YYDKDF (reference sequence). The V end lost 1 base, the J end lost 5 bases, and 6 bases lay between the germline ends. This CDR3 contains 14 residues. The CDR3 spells CATSRVPNNSPLHF. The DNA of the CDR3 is TGTGCCACCAGCAGAGTACCGAATAATTCACCCCTCCACTTT.

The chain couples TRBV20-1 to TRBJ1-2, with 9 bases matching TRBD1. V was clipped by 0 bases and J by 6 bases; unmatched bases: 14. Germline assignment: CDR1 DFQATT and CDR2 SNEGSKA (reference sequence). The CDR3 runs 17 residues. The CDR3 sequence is CSARDRYRGLYSDGYTF. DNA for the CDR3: TGCAGTGCTAGAGATCGGTACAGGGGGCTTTATAGTGATGGCTACACCTTC.

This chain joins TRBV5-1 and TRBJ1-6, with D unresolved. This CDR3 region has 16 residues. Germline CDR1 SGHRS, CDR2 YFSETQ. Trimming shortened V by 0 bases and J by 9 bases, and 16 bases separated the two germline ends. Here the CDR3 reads CASSLETGFVGSPLHF. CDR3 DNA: TGCGCCAGCAGCTTGGAGACGGGGTTTGTCGGTTCACCCCTCCACTTT. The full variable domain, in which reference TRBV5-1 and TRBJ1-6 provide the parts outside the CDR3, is KAGVTQTPRYLIKTRGQQVTLSCSPISGHRSVSWYQQTPGQGLQFLFEYFSETQRNKGNFPGRFSGRQFSNSRSEMNVSTLELGDSALYLCASSLETGFVGSPLHFGNGTRLTVT.

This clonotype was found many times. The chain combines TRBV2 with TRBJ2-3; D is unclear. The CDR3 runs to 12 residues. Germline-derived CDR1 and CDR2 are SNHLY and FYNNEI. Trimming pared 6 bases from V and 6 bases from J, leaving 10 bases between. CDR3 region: CASRTWSDTQYF. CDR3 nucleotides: TGTGCCAGCAGGACGTGGTCGGATACGCAGTATTTT.

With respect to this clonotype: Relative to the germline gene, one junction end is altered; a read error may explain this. The CDR3 coding sequence is TGCGCCAGCAGCCCCTTGGAGGGGGGACTAGCGGTCCCTATCTCCTACGATGAGCAGTTCTTC. Its translation: CASSPLEGGLAVPISYDEQFF. The V and J genes are TRBV5-1 and TRBJ2-1; TRBD2 matches at 11 bases. This CDR3 contains 21 residues. Looked up from germline, CDR1 is SGHRS and CDR2 is YFSETQ.

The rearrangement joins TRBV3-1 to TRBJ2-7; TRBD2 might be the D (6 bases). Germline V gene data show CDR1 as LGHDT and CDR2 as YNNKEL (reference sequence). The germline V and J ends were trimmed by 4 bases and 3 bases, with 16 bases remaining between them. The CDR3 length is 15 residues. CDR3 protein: CASSPELATYYEQYF. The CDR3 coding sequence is TGTGCCAGCAGCCCCGAACTAGCCACATACTACGAGCAGTACTTC.

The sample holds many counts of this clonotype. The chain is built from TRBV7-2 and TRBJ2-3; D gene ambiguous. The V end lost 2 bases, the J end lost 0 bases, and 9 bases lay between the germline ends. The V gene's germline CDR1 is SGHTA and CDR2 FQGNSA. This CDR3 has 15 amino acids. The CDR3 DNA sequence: TGTGCCAGCAGCTTATTTTCGTCTAGCACAGATACGCAGTATTTT. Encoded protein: CASSLFSSSTDTQYF.

The CDR3 sequence: CASSEIPRQGALNTEAFF. The CDR3 coding sequence is TGTGCCAGCAGCGAGATACCCCGACAGGGGGCACTGAACACTGAAGCTTTCTTT. The rearrangement joins TRBV3-1 to TRBJ1-1; 10 bases align to TRBD1. CDR1 LGHDT and CDR2 YNNKEL come from the germline V gene (reference sequence). The CDR3 is 18 amino acids. Losses at the gene ends were 5 bases for V and 0 bases for J; bases not matched to a gene: 12.

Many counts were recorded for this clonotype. The CDR3, as DNA: TGTGCCAGCAGATCACAGACGGGACAGGAAGAGGGTAGTACTATCTATGGCTACACCTTC. Translating gives CASRSQTGQEEGSTIYGYTF. V gene TRBV2 combines with J gene TRBJ1-2; TRBD1 aligns across 8 bases. Germline CDR1 reads SNHLY; CDR2 reads FYNNEI. This CDR3 has 20 residues. Trimming removed 6 bases from V and 4 bases from J; junction bases left unmatched: 25.

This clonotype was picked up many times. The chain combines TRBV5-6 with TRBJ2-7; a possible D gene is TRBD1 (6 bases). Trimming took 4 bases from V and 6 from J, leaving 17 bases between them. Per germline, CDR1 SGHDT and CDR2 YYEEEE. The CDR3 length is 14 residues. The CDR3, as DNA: TGTGCCAGCAGCCCGGGACAAGTGGCGGGCGAGCAGTACTTC. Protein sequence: CASSPGQVAGEQYF.

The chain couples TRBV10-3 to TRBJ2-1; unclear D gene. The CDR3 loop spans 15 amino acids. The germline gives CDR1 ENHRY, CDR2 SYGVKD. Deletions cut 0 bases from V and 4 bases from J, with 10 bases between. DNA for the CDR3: TGTGCCATCAGTGAGTCGATTGGCCCTTACAATGAGCAGTTCTTC. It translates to CAISESIGPYNEQFF.

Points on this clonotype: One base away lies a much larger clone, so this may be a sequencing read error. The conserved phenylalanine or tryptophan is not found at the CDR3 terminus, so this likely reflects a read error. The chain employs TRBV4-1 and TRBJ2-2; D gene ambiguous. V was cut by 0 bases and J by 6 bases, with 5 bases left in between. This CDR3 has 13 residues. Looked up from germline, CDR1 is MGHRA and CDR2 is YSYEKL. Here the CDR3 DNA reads TGCGCCAGCAGCCAAGAATATGCCGGGGAGCTGTTTTCT. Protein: CASSQEYAGELFS.

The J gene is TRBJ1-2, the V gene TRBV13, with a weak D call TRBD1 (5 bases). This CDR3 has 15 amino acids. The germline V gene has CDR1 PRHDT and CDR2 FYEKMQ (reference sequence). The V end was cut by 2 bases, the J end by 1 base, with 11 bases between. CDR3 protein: CASSLYSGINYGYTF. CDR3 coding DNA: TGTGCCAGCAGCTTATATTCAGGGATTAACTATGGCTACACCTTC.

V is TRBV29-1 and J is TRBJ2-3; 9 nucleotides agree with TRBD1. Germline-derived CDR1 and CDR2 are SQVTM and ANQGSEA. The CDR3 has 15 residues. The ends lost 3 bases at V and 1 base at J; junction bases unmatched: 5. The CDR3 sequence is CSVDGTGMGTDTQYF. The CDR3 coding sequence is TGCAGCGTTGACGGGACAGGGATGGGCACAGATACGCAGTATTTT.

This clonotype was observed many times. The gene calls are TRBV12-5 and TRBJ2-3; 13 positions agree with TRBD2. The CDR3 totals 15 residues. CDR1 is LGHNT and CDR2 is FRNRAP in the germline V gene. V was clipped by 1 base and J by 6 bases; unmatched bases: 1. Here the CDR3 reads CASGLGLAGGDTQYF. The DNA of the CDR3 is TGTGCTAGTGGTTTGGGACTAGCGGGGGGCGATACGCAGTATTTT.

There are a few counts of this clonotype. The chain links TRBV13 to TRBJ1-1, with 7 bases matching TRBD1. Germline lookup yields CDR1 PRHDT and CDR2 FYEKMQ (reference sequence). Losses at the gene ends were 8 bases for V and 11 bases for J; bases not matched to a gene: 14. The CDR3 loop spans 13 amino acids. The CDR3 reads CASGSGQTHRAFF. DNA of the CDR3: TGTGCCAGCGGCTCGGGACAGACCCATCGGGCTTTCTTT.

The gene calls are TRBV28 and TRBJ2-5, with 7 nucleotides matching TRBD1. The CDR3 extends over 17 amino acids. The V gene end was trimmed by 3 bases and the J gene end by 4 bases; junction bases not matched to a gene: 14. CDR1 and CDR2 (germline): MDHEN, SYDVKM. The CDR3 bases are TGTGCCAGCAGTTTTGTGCCCGAGGGGGCGAGGGGAGAGACCCAGTACTTC. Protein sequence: CASSFVPEGARGETQYF.

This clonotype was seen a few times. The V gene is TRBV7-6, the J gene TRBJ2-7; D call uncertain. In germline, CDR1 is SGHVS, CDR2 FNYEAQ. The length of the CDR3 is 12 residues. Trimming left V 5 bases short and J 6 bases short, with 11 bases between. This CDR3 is CASSTLPGEQYF. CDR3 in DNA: TGTGCCAGCAGCACTTTACCGGGCGAGCAGTACTTC.

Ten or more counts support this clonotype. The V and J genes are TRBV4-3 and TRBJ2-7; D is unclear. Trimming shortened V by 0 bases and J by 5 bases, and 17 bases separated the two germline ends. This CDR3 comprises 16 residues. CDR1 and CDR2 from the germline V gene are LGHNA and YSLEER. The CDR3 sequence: CASSQEMAQVLNEQYF. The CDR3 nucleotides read TGCGCCAGCAGCCAAGAGATGGCCCAGGTTCTGAACGAGCAGTACTTC.

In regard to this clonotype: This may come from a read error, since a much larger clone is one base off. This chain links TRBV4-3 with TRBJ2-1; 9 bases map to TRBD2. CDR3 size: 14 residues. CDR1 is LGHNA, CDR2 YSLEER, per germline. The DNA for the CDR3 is TGCGCCAACAGCCCGAGGACTAGCGCCAATGAGCAGTTCTTC. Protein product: CANSPRTSANEQFF.

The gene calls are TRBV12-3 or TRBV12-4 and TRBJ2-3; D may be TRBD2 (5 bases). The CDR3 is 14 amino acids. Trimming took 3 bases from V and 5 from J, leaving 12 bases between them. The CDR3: CASSFNGVKDTQYF. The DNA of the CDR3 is TGTGCCAGCAGTTTTAACGGGGTCAAAGATACGCAGTATTTT.